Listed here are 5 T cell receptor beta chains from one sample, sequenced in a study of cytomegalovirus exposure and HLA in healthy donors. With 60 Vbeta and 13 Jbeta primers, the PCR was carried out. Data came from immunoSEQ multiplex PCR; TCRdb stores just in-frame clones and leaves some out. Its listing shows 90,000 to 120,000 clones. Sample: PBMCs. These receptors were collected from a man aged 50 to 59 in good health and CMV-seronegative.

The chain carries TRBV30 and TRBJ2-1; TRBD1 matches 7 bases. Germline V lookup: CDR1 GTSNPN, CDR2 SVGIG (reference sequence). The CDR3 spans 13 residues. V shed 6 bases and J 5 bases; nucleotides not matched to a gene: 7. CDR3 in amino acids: CACGTDQDNEQFF. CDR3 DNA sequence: TGTGCCTGTGGGACAGACCAGGACAATGAGCAGTTCTTC. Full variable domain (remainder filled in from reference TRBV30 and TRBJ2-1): SQTIHQWPATLVQPVGSPLSLECTVEGTSNPNLYWYRQAAGRGLQLLFYSVGIGQISSEVPQNLSASRPQDRQFILSSKKLLLSDSGFYLCACGTDQDNEQFFGPGTRLTVL.

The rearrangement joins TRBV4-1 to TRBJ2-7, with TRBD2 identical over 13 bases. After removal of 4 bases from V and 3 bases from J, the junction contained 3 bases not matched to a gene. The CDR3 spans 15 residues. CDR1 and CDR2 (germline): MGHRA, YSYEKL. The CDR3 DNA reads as TGCGCCAGCAGCCTACGACTAGCGGGAGGCTACGAGCAGTACTTC. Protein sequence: CASSLRLAGGYEQYF.

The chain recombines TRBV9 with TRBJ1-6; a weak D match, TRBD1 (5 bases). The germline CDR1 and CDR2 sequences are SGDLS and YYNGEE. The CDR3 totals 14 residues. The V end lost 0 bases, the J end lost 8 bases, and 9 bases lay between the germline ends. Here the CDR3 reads CASSVDGGDSPLHF. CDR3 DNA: TGTGCCAGCAGCGTAGATGGGGGGGATTCACCCCTCCACTTT.

CDR3: CASRGSGSGGYETQYF. CDR3 DNA sequence: TGTGCCAGCAGAGGTTCGGGTAGCGGGGGGTATGAGACCCAGTACTTC. The chain joins TRBV5-4 to TRBJ2-5; 10 positions match TRBD2. CDR1 and CDR2 (germline): SGHNT, YYREEE (reference sequence). This CDR3 region has 16 residues. The junction had 12 bases not matched to a gene; V was cut back by 5 bases and J by 5 bases. The whole variable domain, filled in from reference TRBV5-4 and TRBJ2-5, reads ETGVTQSPTHLIKTRGQQVTLRCSSQSGHNTVSWYQQALGQGPQFIFQYYREEENGRGNFPPRFSGLQFPNYSSELNVNALELDDSALYLCASRGSGSGGYETQYFGPGTRLLVL.

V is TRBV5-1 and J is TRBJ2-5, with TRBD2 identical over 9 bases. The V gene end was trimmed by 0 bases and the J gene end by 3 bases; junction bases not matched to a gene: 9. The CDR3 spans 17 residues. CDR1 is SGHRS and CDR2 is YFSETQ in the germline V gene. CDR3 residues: CASSLGGGAVAKETQYF. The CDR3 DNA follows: TGCGCCAGCAGCTTGGGCGGGGGGGCCGTCGCTAAAGAGACCCAGTACTTC.